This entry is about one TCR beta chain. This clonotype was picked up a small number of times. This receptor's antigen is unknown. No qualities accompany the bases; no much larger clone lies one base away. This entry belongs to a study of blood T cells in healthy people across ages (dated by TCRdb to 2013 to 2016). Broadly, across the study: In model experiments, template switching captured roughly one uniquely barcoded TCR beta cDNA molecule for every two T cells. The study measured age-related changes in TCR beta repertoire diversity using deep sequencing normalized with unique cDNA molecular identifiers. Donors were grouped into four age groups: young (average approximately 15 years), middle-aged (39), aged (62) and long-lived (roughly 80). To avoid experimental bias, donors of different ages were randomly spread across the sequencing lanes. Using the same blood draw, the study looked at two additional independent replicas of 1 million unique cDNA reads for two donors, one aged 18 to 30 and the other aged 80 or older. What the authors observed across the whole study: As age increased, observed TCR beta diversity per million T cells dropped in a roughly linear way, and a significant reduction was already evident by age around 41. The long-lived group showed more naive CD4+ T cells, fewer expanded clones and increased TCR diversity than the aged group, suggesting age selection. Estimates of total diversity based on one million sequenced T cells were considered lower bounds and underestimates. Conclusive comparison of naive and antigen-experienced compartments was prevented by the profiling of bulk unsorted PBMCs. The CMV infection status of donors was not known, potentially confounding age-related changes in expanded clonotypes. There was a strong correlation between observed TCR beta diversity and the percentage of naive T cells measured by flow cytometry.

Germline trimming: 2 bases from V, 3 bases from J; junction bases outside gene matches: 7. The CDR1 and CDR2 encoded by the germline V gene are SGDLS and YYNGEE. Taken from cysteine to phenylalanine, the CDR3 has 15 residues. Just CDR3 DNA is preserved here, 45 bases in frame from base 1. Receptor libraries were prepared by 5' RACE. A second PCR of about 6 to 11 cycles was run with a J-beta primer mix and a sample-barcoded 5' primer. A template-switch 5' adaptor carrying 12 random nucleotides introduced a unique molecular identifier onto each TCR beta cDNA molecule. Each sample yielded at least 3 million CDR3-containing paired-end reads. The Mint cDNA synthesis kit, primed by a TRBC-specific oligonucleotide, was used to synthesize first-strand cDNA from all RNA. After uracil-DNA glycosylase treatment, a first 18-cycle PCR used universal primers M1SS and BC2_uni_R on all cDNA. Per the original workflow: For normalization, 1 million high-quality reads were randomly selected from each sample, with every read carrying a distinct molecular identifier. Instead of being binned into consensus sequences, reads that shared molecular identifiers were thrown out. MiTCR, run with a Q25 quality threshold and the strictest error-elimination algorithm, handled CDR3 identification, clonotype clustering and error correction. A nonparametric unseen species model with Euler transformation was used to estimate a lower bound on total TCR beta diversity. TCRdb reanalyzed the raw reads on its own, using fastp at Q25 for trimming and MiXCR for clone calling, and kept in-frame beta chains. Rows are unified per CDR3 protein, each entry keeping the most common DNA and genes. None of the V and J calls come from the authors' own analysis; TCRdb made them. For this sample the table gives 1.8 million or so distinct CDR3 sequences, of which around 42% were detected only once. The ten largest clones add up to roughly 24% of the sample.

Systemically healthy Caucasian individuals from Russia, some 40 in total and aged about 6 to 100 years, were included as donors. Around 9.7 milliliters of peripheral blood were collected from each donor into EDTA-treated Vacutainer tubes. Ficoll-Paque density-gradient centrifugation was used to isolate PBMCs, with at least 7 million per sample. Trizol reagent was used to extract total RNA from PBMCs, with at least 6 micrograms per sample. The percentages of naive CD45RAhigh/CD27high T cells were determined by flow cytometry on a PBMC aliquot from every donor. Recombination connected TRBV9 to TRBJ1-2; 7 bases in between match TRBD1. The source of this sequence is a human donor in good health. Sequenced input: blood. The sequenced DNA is TGTGCCAGCAGCGTGACAGGGAACTCGGACTATGGCTACACCTTC. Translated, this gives CASSVTGNSDYGYTF.